Listed below are T cell receptor beta chains from one sample, sequenced in a study of spatial heterogeneity in lung cancer. TCRdb itself ran the 5' RACE reads through MiXCR, one entry per CDR3 protein. The sample consists of tens of thousands of distinct CDR3 sequences, roughly 5.6% of them appearing once. The specimen comprised PBMCs, sampled at surgery. These TCRs come from a female donor with early-stage non-small cell lung cancer. The CDR3 runs from the conserved cysteine through the conserved F or W. D genes are given only for firm matches. Clone size, where shown, is once, few, many, or a class for clones that have expanded.

cdr3_length: 15
j_call: TRBJ1-1
d_call: .
v_call: TRBV3-1
clone_size: many
cdr3_aa: CASSQRGLGSTEAFF
cdr3_nt: TGTGCCAGCAGCCAAAGGGGACTCGGAAGCACTGAAGCTTTCTTT

cdr3_length: 12
j_call: TRBJ1-6
d_call: .
v_call: TRBV7-2
clone_size: .
cdr3_aa: CASSLTNSPLHF
cdr3_nt: TGTGCCAGCAGCTTAACTAATTCACCCCTCCACTTT

cdr3_length: 13
j_call: TRBJ1-4
d_call: .
v_call: TRBV12-3/TRBV12-4
clone_size: many
cdr3_aa: CASTRTAGEKLFF
cdr3_nt: TGTGCCAGCACCCGGACAGCAGGAGAAAAACTGTTTTTT

cdr3_length: 14
j_call: TRBJ1-1
d_call: .
v_call: TRBV19
clone_size: once
cdr3_aa: CASIDLSANTEAFF
cdr3_nt: TGTGCCAGTATTGACCTGTCCGCGAACACTGAAGCTTTCTTT

cdr3_length: 14
j_call: TRBJ1-5
d_call: .
v_call: TRBV7-2
clone_size: many
cdr3_aa: CASSLGGRYQPQHF
cdr3_nt: TGTGCCAGCAGCTTAGGGGGCCGATATCAGCCCCAGCATTTT

cdr3_length: 13
j_call: TRBJ2-5
d_call: TRBD1
v_call: TRBV7-2
clone_size: few
cdr3_aa: CASSRGQGETQYF
cdr3_nt: TGTGCCAGCAGCCGTGGACAGGGCGAGACCCAGTACTTC

cdr3_length: 16
j_call: TRBJ1-1
d_call: .
v_call: TRBV12-3/TRBV12-4
clone_size: many
cdr3_aa: CASRPFWESPNTEAFF
cdr3_nt: TGTGCCAGCAGACCTTTTTGGGAGTCCCCGAACACTGAAGCTTTCTTT

cdr3_length: 14
j_call: TRBJ2-3
d_call: .
v_call: TRBV5-1
clone_size: few
cdr3_aa: CASSFGSGTDTQYF
cdr3_nt: TGCGCCAGCAGCTTTGGGAGCGGAACAGATACGCAGTATTTT

cdr3_length: 13
j_call: TRBJ1-2
d_call: TRBD1
v_call: TRBV5-4
clone_size: many
cdr3_aa: CASSLEMGQGFPF
cdr3_nt: TGTGCCAGCAGCTTGGAAATGGGACAGGGGTTCCCCTTC

cdr3_length: 16
j_call: TRBJ2-1
d_call: .
v_call: TRBV3-1
clone_size: .
cdr3_aa: CASSPQGELAYNEQFF
cdr3_nt: TGTGCCAGCAGCCCACAAGGGGAGCTAGCATACAATGAGCAGTTCTTC

cdr3_length: 14
j_call: TRBJ1-4
d_call: TRBD1
v_call: TRBV5-1
clone_size: many
cdr3_aa: CASSLGTGSEKLFF
cdr3_nt: TGCGCCAGCAGCTTGGGGACAGGGAGCGAAAAACTGTTTTTT

cdr3_length: 15
j_call: TRBJ2-1
d_call: TRBD2
v_call: TRBV20-1
clone_size: many
cdr3_aa: CSAHRGRSSYNEQFF
cdr3_nt: TGCAGTGCCCATCGCGGGAGGAGCTCCTACAATGAGCAGTTCTTC

cdr3_length: 14
j_call: TRBJ1-2
d_call: TRBD1
v_call: TRBV7-2
clone_size: many
cdr3_aa: CASRLTGGDYGYTF
cdr3_nt: TGTGCCAGCAGACTGACAGGGGGCGACTATGGCTACACCTTC